This T cell receptor (beta chain) is from a study of response to subunit inactivated influenza vaccine. The CDR3 loop spans 13 amino acids. Germline V gene lookup returns CDR1 MNHNS and CDR2 SASEGT. Trimming removed 6 bases from V and 5 bases from J, with 13 bases in between. This clonotype has more than one count but fewer than ten. MiXCR, run by TCRdb on the RT-PCR reads, gives a single entry per CDR3 protein. The sample yields a few hundred thousand distinct CDR3 sequences, less than 25% seen once. Sample: PBMCs from blood, taken about 19 months after vaccination. The V gene is TRBV6-1, the J gene TRBJ1-1; a possible D gene is TRBD1 (5 bases). This TCR was sampled from a man between 50 and 69 years old who received an inactivated influenza vaccine. This CDR3 reads CASSTLGGTEAFF. The CDR3 DNA reads as TGTGCCAGCAGCACTCTCGGGGGTACTGAAGCTTTCTTT.